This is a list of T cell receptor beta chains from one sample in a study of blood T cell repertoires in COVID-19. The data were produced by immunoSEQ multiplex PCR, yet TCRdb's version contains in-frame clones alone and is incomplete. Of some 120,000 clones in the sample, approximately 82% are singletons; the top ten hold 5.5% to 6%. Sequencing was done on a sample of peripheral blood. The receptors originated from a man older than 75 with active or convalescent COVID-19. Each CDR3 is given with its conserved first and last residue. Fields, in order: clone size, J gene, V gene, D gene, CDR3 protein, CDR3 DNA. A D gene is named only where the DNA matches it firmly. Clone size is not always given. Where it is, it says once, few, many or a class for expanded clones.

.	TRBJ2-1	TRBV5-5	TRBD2	CASSLDPSGDYNEQFF	TGTGCCAGCAGCTTGGATCCTAGCGGGGATTACAATGAGCAGTTCTTC
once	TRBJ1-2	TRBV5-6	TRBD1	CASSSRQGRKWYGYTF	TGTGCCAGCAGCTCGAGACAGGGTAGAAAATGGTATGGCTACACCTTC
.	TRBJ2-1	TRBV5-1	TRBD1	CASSPGQTSYNEQFF	TGCGCCAGCAGCCCGGGACAGACCTCCTACAATGAGCAGTTCTTC
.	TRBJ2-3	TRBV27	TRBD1	CASTSGQDTDTQYF	TGTGCCAGCACCTCAGGACAGGACACAGATACGCAGTATTTT
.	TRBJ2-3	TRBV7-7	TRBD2	CASSKILAGSTDTQYF	TGTGCTAGCAGCAAAATACTAGCGGGGAGCACAGATACGCAGTATTTT
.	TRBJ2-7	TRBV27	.	CASSLWGESSYEQYF	TGTGCCAGCAGTTTATGGGGGGAAAGCTCCTACGAGCAGTACTTC
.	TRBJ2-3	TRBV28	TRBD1	CASSLSGDRGWDTQYF	TGTGCCAGCAGTTTATCAGGGGACAGGGGTTGGGATACGCAGTATTTT
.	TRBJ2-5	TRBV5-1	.	CASSLGQTRETQYF	TGCGCCAGCAGCTTGGGACAGACAAGGGAGACCCAGTACTTC
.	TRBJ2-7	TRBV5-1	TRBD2	CASRLAGGSYEQYF	TGCGCCAGCCGACTAGCGGGGGGATCCTACGAGCAGTACTTC
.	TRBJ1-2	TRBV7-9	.	CASQGSFYGYTF	TGTGCCAGTCAGGGGTCGTTCTATGGCTACACCTTC
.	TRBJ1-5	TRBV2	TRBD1	CASRSGGPQHF	TGTGCCAGCAGGTCAGGGGGGCCCCAGCATTTT
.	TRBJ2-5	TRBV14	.	CASSLSRQETQYF	TGTGCCAGCAGCCTCTCCAGACAAGAGACCCAGTACTTC
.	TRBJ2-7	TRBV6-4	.	CASSDFKTGVVYEQYF	TGTGCCAGCAGTGACTTCAAGACGGGAGTGGTCTACGAGCAGTACTTC
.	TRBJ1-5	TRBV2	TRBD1	CASRGDRTPQPQHF	TGTGCCAGCAGGGGGGACAGGACTCCTCAGCCCCAGCATTTT
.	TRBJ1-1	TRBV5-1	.	CASSLGQAGGTEAFF	TGCGCCAGCAGCTTGGGACAGGCTGGGGGCACTGAAGCTTTCTTT
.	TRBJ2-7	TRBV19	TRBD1	CASSILGQGTYEQYF	TGTGCCAGTAGTATATTAGGACAGGGCACCTACGAGCAGTACTTC
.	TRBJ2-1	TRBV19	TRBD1	CATDDRGNEQFF	TGTGCCACCGACGACAGGGGCAATGAGCAGTTCTTC
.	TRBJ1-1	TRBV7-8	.	CASSLAPRGLGTEAFF	TGTGCCAGCAGCTTAGCCCCCAGGGGTTTGGGCACTGAAGCTTTCTTT
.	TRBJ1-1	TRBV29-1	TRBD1	CSATGVGMYTEAFF	TGCAGCGCCACAGGGGTGGGGATGTACACTGAAGCTTTCTTT
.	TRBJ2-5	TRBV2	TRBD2	CASSEHSGDQETQYF	TGTGCCAGCAGTGAGCATAGCGGGGACCAAGAGACCCAGTACTTC
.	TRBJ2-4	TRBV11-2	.	CASSLNGGGDIQYF	TGTGCCAGCAGCTTAAACGGAGGGGGGGACATTCAGTACTTC
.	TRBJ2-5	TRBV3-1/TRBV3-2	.	CASSWTEQETQYF	TGTGCCAGCAGTTGGACTGAGCAAGAGACCCAGTACTTC
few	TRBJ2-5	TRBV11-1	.	CASSLQGYVQETQYF	TGTGCCAGCAGCCTACAGGGTTACGTCCAAGAGACCCAGTACTTC
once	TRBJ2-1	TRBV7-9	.	CASSLARSGVYNEQFF	TGTGCCAGCAGCTTAGCCCGTTCGGGGGTTTACAATGAGCAGTTCTTC
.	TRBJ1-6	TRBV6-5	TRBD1	CASSYSGTGDSPLHF	TGTGCCAGCAGTTACTCCGGGACAGGCGATTCACCCCTCCACTTT
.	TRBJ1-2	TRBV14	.	CASSHRGGYGYTF	TGTGCCAGCAGCCACCGAGGTGGATATGGCTACACCTTC
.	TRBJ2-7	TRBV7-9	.	CASSFGGGDEQYF	TGTGCCAGCAGCTTTGGCGGGGGCGATGAGCAGTACTTC